A selection of T cell receptor beta chains follows, all from one sample in a study of blood T cell repertoires in COVID-19. Method: immunoSEQ multiplex PCR; TCRdb's copy keeps in-frame clones and lacks some. The sample records 200,000 to 250,000 clones, roughly four fifths being singletons. The sample consisted of peripheral blood. The receptors here all came from a woman between 50 and 59 years old with active or convalescent COVID-19. The CDR3 runs from the conserved cysteine through the conserved F or W. The D gene is left open where the match is weak. Not all rows give a size; the values are once, few, many and, for expanded clones, a class.

abundance: -
j_gene: TRBJ2-5
v_gene: TRBV7-9
d_gene: -
CDR3nt: TGTGCCAGCAGCCGGGTACAGGGTTTTTATGAGACCCAGTACTTC
CDR3aa: CASSRVQGFYETQYF

abundance: -
j_gene: TRBJ1-6
v_gene: TRBV9
d_gene: TRBD1
CDR3nt: TGTGCCAGCAGCGTAGCGGACAGGCAGAATAATTCACCCCTCCACTTT
CDR3aa: CASSVADRQNNSPLHF

abundance: -
j_gene: TRBJ2-3
v_gene: TRBV21-1
d_gene: -
CDR3nt: TGTGCCAGCAGCAAAGACCCAGGACTCTCCGGAGCAGATACGCAGTATTTT
CDR3aa: CASSKDPGLSGADTQYF

abundance: -
j_gene: TRBJ1-3
v_gene: TRBV28
d_gene: -
CDR3nt: TGTGCCAGCGAGATGAGAAACACCATATATTTT
CDR3aa: CASEMRNTIYF

abundance: -
j_gene: TRBJ1-5
v_gene: TRBV19
d_gene: -
CDR3nt: TGTGCCAGTAGCGGGGGTAGGGCTCAGCCCCAGCATTTT
CDR3aa: CASSGGRAQPQHF

abundance: -
j_gene: TRBJ1-2
v_gene: TRBV10-3
d_gene: -
CDR3nt: TGTGCCATGGCCGGAGGGGGGGCTACGGGCTACACCTTC
CDR3aa: CAMAGGGATGYTF

abundance: -
j_gene: TRBJ2-1
v_gene: TRBV15
d_gene: -
CDR3nt: TGTGCCACCAGCAAGGGTACAGGGACGGACAATGAGCAGTTCTTC
CDR3aa: CATSKGTGTDNEQFF

abundance: -
j_gene: TRBJ1-1
v_gene: TRBV11-2
d_gene: TRBD1
CDR3nt: TGTGCCAGCAGCGTTGGGACAGGGTTCTTAGCTTTCTTT
CDR3aa: CASSVGTGFLAFF

abundance: -
j_gene: TRBJ1-1
v_gene: TRBV6-2/TRBV6-3
d_gene: -
CDR3nt: TGTGCCAGCAGTTATGCCAGGGGGAACACTGAAGCTTTCTTT
CDR3aa: CASSYARGNTEAFF

abundance: -
j_gene: TRBJ2-2
v_gene: TRBV11-1
d_gene: -
CDR3nt: TGTGCCAGCAGCTTCAACAGGATTAGTCACGGGGAGCTGTTTTTT
CDR3aa: CASSFNRISHGELFF

abundance: few
j_gene: TRBJ2-7
v_gene: TRBV30
d_gene: TRBD1
CDR3nt: TGTGCCTGGAGAGGGACAGGGGGCTACGAGCAGTACTTC
CDR3aa: CAWRGTGGYEQYF

abundance: -
j_gene: TRBJ2-1
v_gene: TRBV19
d_gene: TRBD2
CDR3nt: TGTGCCAGTTCGGGACTAGCGGGCAAGAACAATGAGCAGTTCTTC
CDR3aa: CASSGLAGKNNEQFF

abundance: -
j_gene: TRBJ1-2
v_gene: TRBV5-4
d_gene: TRBD1
CDR3nt: TGTGCCAGCAGCTCACTCGACAGGGTGGACGGCTACACCTTC
CDR3aa: CASSSLDRVDGYTF

abundance: -
j_gene: TRBJ2-1
v_gene: TRBV7-3
d_gene: -
CDR3nt: TGTGCCAGCAGCTACAGGTTGGACAATGAGCAGTTCTTC
CDR3aa: CASSYRLDNEQFF

abundance: once
j_gene: TRBJ1-2
v_gene: TRBV5-1
d_gene: -
CDR3nt: TGCGCCAGCAGCTTGGTCGGACTGGGAGGAGGCTACACCTTC
CDR3aa: CASSLVGLGGGYTF

abundance: -
j_gene: TRBJ1-3
v_gene: TRBV6-5
d_gene: TRBD1
CDR3nt: TGTGCCAGCATAGAGGCAGGGGGAGGCAACACCATATATTTT
CDR3aa: CASIEAGGGNTIYF

abundance: -
j_gene: TRBJ1-1
v_gene: TRBV4-1
d_gene: -
CDR3nt: TGCGCCAGCAGCCGCGCAGGAGGGGACACTGAAGCTTTCTTT
CDR3aa: CASSRAGGDTEAFF

abundance: -
j_gene: TRBJ1-6
v_gene: TRBV5-1
d_gene: -
CDR3nt: TGCGCCAGCAGCCCCTCCCCGGGGAGTGGGAATTCACCCCTCCACTTT
CDR3aa: CASSPSPGSGNSPLHF

abundance: -
j_gene: TRBJ1-3
v_gene: TRBV27
d_gene: TRBD1
CDR3nt: TGTGCCAGCAGCCGACAGGGGGAGAACACCATATATTTT
CDR3aa: CASSRQGENTIYF

abundance: -
j_gene: TRBJ2-1
v_gene: TRBV5-1
d_gene: -
CDR3nt: TGCGCCAGCAGATGGCAGTACAATGAGCAGTTCTTC
CDR3aa: CASRWQYNEQFF

abundance: -
j_gene: TRBJ1-6
v_gene: TRBV11-2
d_gene: -
CDR3nt: TGTGCCAGCAGCTTAGACGGGGTGTCCTATAATTCACCCCTCCACTTT
CDR3aa: CASSLDGVSYNSPLHF

abundance: once
j_gene: TRBJ1-1
v_gene: TRBV24-1
d_gene: -
CDR3nt: TGTGCCACCAGCGATTCAACGGAGGGTAAGAAGGCTTTCTTT
CDR3aa: CATSDSTEGKKAFF

abundance: -
j_gene: TRBJ1-5
v_gene: TRBV10-2
d_gene: -
CDR3nt: TGCGCCAGCAGGGGAGGCGGGGGGGATAGCAATCAGCCCCAGCATTTT
CDR3aa: CASRGGGGDSNQPQHF

abundance: -
j_gene: TRBJ2-1
v_gene: TRBV19
d_gene: TRBD2
CDR3nt: TGTGCCAGTAGTTCCCTCGCTAGCGGGAGGCCTAATGAGCAGTTCTTC
CDR3aa: CASSSLASGRPNEQFF

abundance: once
j_gene: TRBJ1-1
v_gene: TRBV11-1
d_gene: -
CDR3nt: TGTGCCAGCAGCTTACGTAGCCCGACCCGGACTGAAGCTTTCTTT
CDR3aa: CASSLRSPTRTEAFF

abundance: -
j_gene: TRBJ2-1
v_gene: TRBV7-6
d_gene: TRBD2
CDR3nt: TGTGCCAGCACCCTGACTAGCGGAGACCTTTCCTACAATGAGCAGTTCTTC
CDR3aa: CASTLTSGDLSYNEQFF

abundance: -
j_gene: TRBJ2-7
v_gene: TRBV28
d_gene: TRBD1
CDR3nt: TGTGCCAGCAGTCGTACAGGGGGCCCCCACTACGAGCAGTACTTC
CDR3aa: CASSRTGGPHYEQYF

abundance: -
j_gene: TRBJ2-7
v_gene: TRBV19
d_gene: TRBD2
CDR3nt: TGTGCCAGTAGTATAGGCGGTAGCGGGAGCTACGAGCAGTACTTC
CDR3aa: CASSIGGSGSYEQYF

abundance: -
j_gene: TRBJ1-5
v_gene: TRBV6-5
d_gene: -
CDR3nt: TGTGCCAGCAGTCCCCTGGCGGGGGGCAATCAGCCCCAGCATTTT
CDR3aa: CASSPLAGGNQPQHF

abundance: few
j_gene: TRBJ2-2
v_gene: TRBV5-5
d_gene: -
CDR3nt: TGTGCCAGCAGAACCGGGACATACACCGGGGAGCTGTTTTTT
CDR3aa: CASRTGTYTGELFF

abundance: once
j_gene: TRBJ2-1
v_gene: TRBV4-1
d_gene: -
CDR3nt: TGCGCCAGCAGCCCCAGAGCTACAGGAATATACAATGAGCAGTTCTTC
CDR3aa: CASSPRATGIYNEQFF

abundance: -
j_gene: TRBJ2-3
v_gene: TRBV11-3
d_gene: TRBD2
CDR3nt: TGTGCCAGCAGCACCGGGGGGACCGGGGATGCAGATACGCAGTATTTT
CDR3aa: CASSTGGTGDADTQYF

abundance: once
j_gene: TRBJ2-2
v_gene: TRBV28
d_gene: TRBD1
CDR3nt: TGTGCCACGGGGACAGGGAAGGTCGGGGAGCTGTTTTTT
CDR3aa: CATGTGKVGELFF

abundance: once
j_gene: TRBJ2-1
v_gene: TRBV6-5
d_gene: TRBD2
CDR3nt: TGTGCCAGCAGTTACTCTACTAGCGGGCGTGTTAATGAGCAGTTCTTC
CDR3aa: CASSYSTSGRVNEQFF

abundance: -
j_gene: TRBJ2-5
v_gene: TRBV3-1/TRBV3-2
d_gene: -
CDR3nt: TGTGCCAGCAGCCACAGTCGGGGGAACCAAGAGACCCAGTACTTC
CDR3aa: CASSHSRGNQETQYF

abundance: -
j_gene: TRBJ2-5
v_gene: TRBV20-1
d_gene: -
CDR3nt: TGCAGTGCTAGGAAATTAGCGGCCCAGTACTTC
CDR3aa: CSARKLAAQYF

abundance: once
j_gene: TRBJ2-1
v_gene: TRBV5-1
d_gene: TRBD2
CDR3nt: TGCGCCAGCAGCCCACGCCCGGGGGGCTCCTACAATGAGCAGTTCTTC
CDR3aa: CASSPRPGGSYNEQFF

abundance: -
j_gene: TRBJ2-5
v_gene: TRBV5-1
d_gene: -
CDR3nt: TGCGCCAGCAGCTTGGGCAGGGCAGAGACCCAGTACTTC
CDR3aa: CASSLGRAETQYF

abundance: -
j_gene: TRBJ2-1
v_gene: TRBV7-9
d_gene: -
CDR3nt: TGTGCCAGCAGCTCGCGCTGGCGGGTCAGCTCCTACAATGAGCAGTTCTTC
CDR3aa: CASSSRWRVSSYNEQFF

abundance: once
j_gene: TRBJ1-3
v_gene: TRBV6-5
d_gene: -
CDR3nt: TGTGCCAGCACCTCGGGGGGAAACACCATATATTTT
CDR3aa: CASTSGGNTIYF

abundance: -
j_gene: TRBJ1-2
v_gene: TRBV30
d_gene: TRBD1
CDR3nt: TGTGCCTGGAGTGTACGGGACAGGGGTAACTATGGCTACACCTTC
CDR3aa: CAWSVRDRGNYGYTF

abundance: -
j_gene: TRBJ2-3
v_gene: TRBV10-3
d_gene: TRBD2
CDR3nt: TGTGCCATCAGTGATAACTGGGCTAGCGGGAGTTCGATGGATACGCAGTATTTT
CDR3aa: CAISDNWASGSSMDTQYF

abundance: few
j_gene: TRBJ1-2
v_gene: TRBV28
d_gene: -
CDR3nt: TGTGCCAGCAGTTTCGGGGGGGGCTATGGCTACACCTTC
CDR3aa: CASSFGGGYGYTF

abundance: few
j_gene: TRBJ1-5
v_gene: TRBV18
d_gene: TRBD1
CDR3nt: TGTGCCAGCTCACCACCCCCAGGGGGCCAGGGGTACCAGCCCCAGCATTTT
CDR3aa: CASSPPPGGQGYQPQHF

abundance: -
j_gene: TRBJ2-7
v_gene: TRBV10-2
d_gene: -
CDR3nt: TGCGCCAGCAGTGATGTCTGGAGCTACGAGCAGTACTTC
CDR3aa: CASSDVWSYEQYF

abundance: once
j_gene: TRBJ2-5
v_gene: TRBV4-1
d_gene: -
CDR3nt: TGCGCCAGCAGCCAAGATCCAGGGCAAGAGACCCAGTACTTC
CDR3aa: CASSQDPGQETQYF

abundance: -
j_gene: TRBJ2-1
v_gene: TRBV18
d_gene: -
CDR3nt: TGTGCCAGCTCAACTCGGTCCGGGGAGCAGTTCTTC
CDR3aa: CASSTRSGEQFF

abundance: -
j_gene: TRBJ2-1
v_gene: TRBV15
d_gene: -
CDR3nt: TGTGCCACCAGCGGCAGGGCGGCCCACTACAATGAGCAGTTCTTC
CDR3aa: CATSGRAAHYNEQFF

abundance: -
j_gene: TRBJ2-7
v_gene: TRBV6-5
d_gene: -
CDR3nt: TGTGCCAGCAGTTACCTCAATGGACACGGGTTCGAGGAGTACTTC
CDR3aa: CASSYLNGHGFEEYF

abundance: -
j_gene: TRBJ2-1
v_gene: TRBV5-1
d_gene: TRBD2
CDR3nt: TGCGCCAGCAGCGCCTCCCAGCGGGGCGGGGGGGGCCGTGAGCAGTTCTTC
CDR3aa: CASSASQRGGGGREQFF

abundance: -
j_gene: TRBJ2-3
v_gene: TRBV11-2
d_gene: TRBD2
CDR3nt: TGTGCCAGCAGCATCCTAGCGGGGGACACAGATACGCAGTATTTT
CDR3aa: CASSILAGDTDTQYF

abundance: -
j_gene: TRBJ2-1
v_gene: TRBV28
d_gene: TRBD2
CDR3nt: TGTGCCAGCAGTTCAGGACTAGAAGGTGAGCAGTTCTTC
CDR3aa: CASSSGLEGEQFF

abundance: -
j_gene: TRBJ1-1
v_gene: TRBV29-1
d_gene: TRBD1
CDR3nt: TGCAGCGTTAGACAGGGGGGCACTGAAGCTTTCTTT
CDR3aa: CSVRQGGTEAFF

abundance: -
j_gene: TRBJ1-2
v_gene: TRBV11-1
d_gene: TRBD1
CDR3nt: TGTGCCAGCAGCCCCGGGACAGAATATGGCTACACCTTC
CDR3aa: CASSPGTEYGYTF

abundance: -
j_gene: TRBJ2-3
v_gene: TRBV28
d_gene: -
CDR3nt: TGTGCCAGCAGTTTATCACAGGGCACAGATACGCAGTATTTT
CDR3aa: CASSLSQGTDTQYF

abundance: -
j_gene: TRBJ2-5
v_gene: TRBV7-8
d_gene: -
CDR3nt: TGTGCCAGCAGGGAAGGGACCGCCAGGGGAGAGACCCAGTACTTC
CDR3aa: CASREGTARGETQYF

abundance: -
j_gene: TRBJ2-7
v_gene: TRBV29-1
d_gene: -
CDR3nt: TGCAGCGTTGAAGGACAGTACGAGCAGTACTTC
CDR3aa: CSVEGQYEQYF